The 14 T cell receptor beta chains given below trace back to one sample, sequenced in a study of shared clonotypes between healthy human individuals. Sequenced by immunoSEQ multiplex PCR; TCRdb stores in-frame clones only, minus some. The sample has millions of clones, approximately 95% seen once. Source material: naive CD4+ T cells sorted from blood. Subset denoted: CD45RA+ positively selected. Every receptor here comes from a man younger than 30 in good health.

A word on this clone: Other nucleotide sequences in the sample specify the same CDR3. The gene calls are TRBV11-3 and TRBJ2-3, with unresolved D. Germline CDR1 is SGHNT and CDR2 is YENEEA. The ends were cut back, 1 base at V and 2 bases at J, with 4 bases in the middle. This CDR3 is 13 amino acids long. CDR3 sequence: CASSLGNTDTQYF. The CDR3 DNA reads TGTGCCAGCAGCTTAGGGAACACAGATACGCAGTATTTT.

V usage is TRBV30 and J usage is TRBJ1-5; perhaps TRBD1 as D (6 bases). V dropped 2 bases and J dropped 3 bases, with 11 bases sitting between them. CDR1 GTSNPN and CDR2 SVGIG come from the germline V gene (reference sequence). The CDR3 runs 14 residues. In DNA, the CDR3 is TGTGCCTGGAGTATCCGGGACACCAATCAGCCCCAGCATTTT. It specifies CAWSIRDTNQPQHF.

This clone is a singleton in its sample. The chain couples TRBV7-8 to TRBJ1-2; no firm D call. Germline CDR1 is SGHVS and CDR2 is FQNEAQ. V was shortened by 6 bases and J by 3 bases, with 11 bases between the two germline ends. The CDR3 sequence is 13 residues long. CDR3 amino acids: CASSARIDYGYTF. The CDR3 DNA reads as TGTGCCAGCAGTGCACGTATCGACTATGGCTACACCTTC.

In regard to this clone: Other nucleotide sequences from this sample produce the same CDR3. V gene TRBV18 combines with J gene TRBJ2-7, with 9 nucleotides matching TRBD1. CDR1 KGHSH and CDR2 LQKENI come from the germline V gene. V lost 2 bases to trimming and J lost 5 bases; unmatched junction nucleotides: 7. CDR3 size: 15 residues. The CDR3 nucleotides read TGTGCCAGCTCACCATTGGGACAGGGTTCCCACGAGCAGTACTTC. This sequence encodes CASSPLGQGSHEQYF.

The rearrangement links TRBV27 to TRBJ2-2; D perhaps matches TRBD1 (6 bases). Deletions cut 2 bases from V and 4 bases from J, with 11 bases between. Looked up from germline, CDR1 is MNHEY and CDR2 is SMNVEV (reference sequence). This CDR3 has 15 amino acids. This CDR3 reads CASSLEGHSTGELFF. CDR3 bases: TGTGCCAGCAGTTTAGAGGGACACTCCACCGGGGAGCTGTTTTTT.

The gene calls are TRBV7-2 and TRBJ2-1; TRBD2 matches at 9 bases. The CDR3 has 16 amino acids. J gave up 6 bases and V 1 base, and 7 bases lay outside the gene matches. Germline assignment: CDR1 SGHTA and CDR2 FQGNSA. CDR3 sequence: CASSLVFGGRANEQFF. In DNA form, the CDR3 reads TGTGCCAGCAGCTTAGTTTTTGGCGGGAGGGCCAATGAGCAGTTCTTC.

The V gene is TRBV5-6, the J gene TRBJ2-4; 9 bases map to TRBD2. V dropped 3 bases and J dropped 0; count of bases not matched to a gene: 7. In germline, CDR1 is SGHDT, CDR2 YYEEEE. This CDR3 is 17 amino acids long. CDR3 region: CASSSQRGAIAKNIQYF. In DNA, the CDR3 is TGTGCCAGCAGCTCCCAGCGGGGGGCAATAGCCAAAAACATTCAGTACTTC. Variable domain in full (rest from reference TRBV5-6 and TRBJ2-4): DAGVTQSPTHLIKTRGQQVTLRCSPKSGHDTVSWYQQALGQGPQFIFQYYEEEERQRGNFPDRFSGHQFPNYSSELNVNALLLGDSALYLCASSSQRGAIAKNIQYFGAGTRLSVL.

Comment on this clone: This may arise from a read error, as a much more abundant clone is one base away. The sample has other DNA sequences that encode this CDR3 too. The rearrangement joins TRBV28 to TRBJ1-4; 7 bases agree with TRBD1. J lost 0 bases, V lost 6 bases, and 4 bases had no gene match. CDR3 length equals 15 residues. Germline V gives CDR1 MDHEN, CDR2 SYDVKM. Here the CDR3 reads CASSPGQATNEKLFF. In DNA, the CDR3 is TGTGCCAGCAGCCCTGGACAGGCAACTAATGAAAAACTGTTTTTT.

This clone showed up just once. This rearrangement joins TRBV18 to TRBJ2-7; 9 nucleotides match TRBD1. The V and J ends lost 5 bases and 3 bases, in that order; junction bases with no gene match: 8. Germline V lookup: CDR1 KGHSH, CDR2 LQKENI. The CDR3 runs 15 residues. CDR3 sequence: CASSAGTGTDYEQYF. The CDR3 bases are TGTGCCAGCTCAGCCGGGACAGGGACGGACTACGAGCAGTACTTC.

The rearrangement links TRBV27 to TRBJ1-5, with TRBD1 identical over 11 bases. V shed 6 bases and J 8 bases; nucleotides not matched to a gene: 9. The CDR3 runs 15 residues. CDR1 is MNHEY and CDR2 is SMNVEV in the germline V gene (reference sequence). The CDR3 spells CASRLGTGGIEPQHF. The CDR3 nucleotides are TGTGCCAGCAGACTCGGGACAGGGGGTATTGAGCCCCAGCATTTT.

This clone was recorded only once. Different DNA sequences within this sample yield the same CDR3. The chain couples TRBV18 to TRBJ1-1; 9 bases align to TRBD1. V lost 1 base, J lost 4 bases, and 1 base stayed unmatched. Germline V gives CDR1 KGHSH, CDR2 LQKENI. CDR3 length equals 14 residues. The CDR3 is CASSPQGQGTEAFF. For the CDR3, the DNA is TGTGCCAGCTCACCACAGGGACAGGGCACTGAAGCTTTCTTT.

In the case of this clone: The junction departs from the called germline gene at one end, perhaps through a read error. The chain's CDR3 is CASSLDGQGNNGQFF. DNA for the CDR3: TGTGCCAGCAGCTTAGACGGACAGGGGAACAATGGGCAGTTCTTC. The J gene is TRBJ2-1, the V gene TRBV7-9; TRBD1 matches 9 bases. This CDR3 has 15 amino acids. From germline, CDR1 is SEHNR and CDR2 FQNEAQ (reference sequence).

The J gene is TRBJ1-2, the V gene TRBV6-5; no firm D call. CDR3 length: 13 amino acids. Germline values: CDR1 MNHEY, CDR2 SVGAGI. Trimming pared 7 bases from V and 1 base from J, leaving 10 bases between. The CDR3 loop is CASKVDGNYGYTF. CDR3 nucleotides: TGTGCCAGCAAGGTGGACGGTAACTATGGCTACACCTTC.

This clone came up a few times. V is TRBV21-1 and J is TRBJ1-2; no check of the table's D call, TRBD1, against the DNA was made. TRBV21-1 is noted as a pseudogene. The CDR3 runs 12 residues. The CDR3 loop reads CASSKGTGGATF. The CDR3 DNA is TGTGCCAGCAGCAAAGGGACAGGGGGCGCCACCTTC.